These 28 T cell receptor beta chains were all obtained from the same sample, sequenced in a study of post-analysis software for immune sequencing data. Study-level findings and limits: In patients, TRBV5-6, TRBV5-1 and TRBV20-1 belonged to four or five TRBV segments found more frequently than in controls.

Researchers reported that TCR beta cDNA libraries carried unique molecular identifiers. TCRdb reanalysed the PCR reads using MiXCR and keeps one entry per CDR3 protein. The table records hundreds of thousands of distinct CDR3 sequences, 59% of them present only once. These receptors have no identified antigens. The source material was blood. These receptors all come from a girl aged 2 to 10 with multiple sclerosis.

The table lists this clonotype with a few counts. The rearrangement joins TRBV2 to TRBJ2-5; D not certain. V was pared by 6 bases and J by 2 bases, with 4 bases between. CDR3 length: 11 amino acids. Germline CDR1 reads SNHLY; CDR2 reads FYNNEI. Written as DNA, the CDR3 is TGTGCCAGCAGGCGGCAAGAGACCCAGTACTTC. This gives the protein CASRRQETQYF.

This chain links TRBV7-9 with TRBJ2-1; possible D gene TRBD1, 6 bases. From germline, CDR1 is SEHNR and CDR2 FQNEAQ (reference sequence). The CDR3 extends over 15 amino acids. Between the trimmed V and J ends, which lost 5 bases and 5 bases, there was a span of 16 bases. CDR3 sequence: CASSLTGDKNNEQFF. The CDR3, as DNA: TGTGCCAGCAGCCTTACCGGGGACAAAAACAATGAGCAGTTCTTC.

The count of this clonotype is one. An end of the junction differs from the germline gene, which may be a read error. The chain links TRBV12-3 or TRBV12-4 to TRBJ1-2; D is ambiguous. The CDR3 runs 16 residues. CDR3 sequence reads: CANSLTSSPGNNGYTF. For the CDR3, the DNA is TGTGCCAACAGTTTAACGTCGTCGCCCGGGAACAATGGCTACACCTTC.

V is TRBV7-2 and J is TRBJ1-2; no firm D call. CDR1 SGHTA and CDR2 FQGNSA come from the germline V gene. The germline V and J ends were trimmed by 0 bases and 0 bases, with 11 bases remaining between them. There are 16 residues in the CDR3. The CDR3 here is CASSLAAVNSNYGYTF. The CDR3, as DNA: TGTGCCAGCAGCTTAGCTGCAGTAAACTCTAACTATGGCTACACCTTC.

The V and J genes are TRBV6-5 and TRBJ2-4; the D gene could be TRBD1 or TRBD2 (7 bases each). Between the trimmed V and J ends, which lost 0 bases and 7 bases, there was a span of 25 bases. Per germline, CDR1 MNHEY and CDR2 SVGAGI. This CDR3 has 19 amino acids. CDR3 sequence reads: CASSYSGEGARVHQNIQYF. DNA of the CDR3: TGTGCCAGCAGTTACTCTGGGGAGGGGGCGAGGGTTCATCAGAACATTCAGTACTTC.

The genes are TRBV10-3 and TRBJ2-7; 8 positions agree with TRBD1. Germline CDR1 is ENHRY and CDR2 is SYGVKD. V trimming: 8 bases; J trimming: 2 bases; junction bases outside the gene matches: 5. The CDR3 spans 13 residues. The CDR3 DNA is TGTGCCATCGGGAGACAGGGGACCTACGAGCAGTACTTC. Its translation: CAIGRQGTYEQYF.

V gene TRBV5-1 combines with J gene TRBJ2-1, with 15 bases fitting TRBD2. The CDR3 length is 15 residues. CDR1 and CDR2 from the germline V gene are SGHRS and YFSETQ. Losses at the gene ends were 4 bases for V and 8 bases for J; bases not matched to a gene: 4. The CDR3 sequence: CASSMGLAGGDEQFF. The CDR3 DNA sequence: TGCGCCAGCAGCATGGGACTAGCGGGGGGCGATGAGCAGTTCTTC.

The chain combines TRBV9 with TRBJ2-7, with a weak D call TRBD2 (6 bases). The CDR3 spans 17 residues. CDR1 is SGDLS, CDR2 YYNGEE, per germline. V was trimmed by 4 bases and J by 7 bases, leaving 27 bases between them. In DNA form, the CDR3 reads TGTGCCAGCAGCCCTTATGGAGGGAGCTCCCTTGGGGGAGAGCAGTACTTC. Translated: CASSPYGGSSLGGEQYF. Supplemented by reference TRBV9 and TRBJ2-7, the full variable domain reads DSGVTQTPKHLITATGQRVTLRCSPRSGDLSVYWYQQSLDQGLQFLIQYYNGEERAKGNILERFSAQQFPDLHSELNLSSLELGDSALYFCASSPYGGSSLGGEQYFGPGTRLTVT.

J is TRBJ2-1 and V is TRBV7-3; 8 nucleotides agree with TRBD1. The V segment lost 5 bases and the J segment 8 bases; nucleotides outside the gene matches: 8. Germline assignment: CDR1 SGHTA and CDR2 FQGTGA. The CDR3 is 14 residues long. Here the CDR3 reads CASSRGDRTDEQFF. In DNA, the CDR3 is TGTGCCAGCAGCCGAGGGGACAGGACGGATGAGCAGTTCTTC.

A single count supports this clonotype. The genes are TRBV20-1 and TRBJ2-5; D gene uncertain. Trimming took off 0 bases at V and 5 bases at J, with 13 bases between the two ends. The CDR3 runs to 14 residues. Germline values: CDR1 DFQATT, CDR2 SNEGSKA (reference sequence). The CDR3 DNA reads TGCAGTGCTAGAGACCGGGTGGGGTGGGAGACCCAGTACTTC. The encoded protein is CSARDRVGWETQYF.

This chain joins TRBV4-2 and TRBJ2-1, with TRBD2 matching over 9 bases. The CDR3 runs 15 residues. CDR1 and CDR2 (germline): LGHNA, YNFKEQ. V trimming: 3 bases; J trimming: 5 bases; junction bases outside the gene matches: 5. CDR3 protein: CASSHDGLANNEQFF. The CDR3, as DNA: TGTGCCAGCAGCCATGACGGACTAGCGAACAATGAGCAGTTCTTC.

This clonotype was observed a handful of times. This chain uses TRBV6-2 or TRBV6-3 with TRBJ2-7, with D perhaps matching TRBD2 (6 bases). CDR3 size: 16 residues. V was shortened by 4 bases and J by 3 bases, with 19 bases between the two germline ends. Germline CDR1 is MNHEY and CDR2 is SVGEGT. CDR3 amino acids: CASSSPVASVNYEQYF. CDR3 sequence (DNA): TGTGCCAGCAGTTCCCCAGTGGCTAGCGTGAACTACGAGCAGTACTTC.

The chain recombines TRBV25-1 with TRBJ2-5, with 8 bases identical to TRBD2. Germline CDR1 and CDR2: MGHDK and SYGVNS. The V and J ends lost 3 bases and 5 bases, in that order; junction bases with no gene match: 11. The CDR3 covers 16 residues. The CDR3 here is CASSDSPGGGGETQYF. DNA for the CDR3: TGTGCCAGCAGTGATTCCCCGGGGGGGGGCGGGGAGACCCAGTACTTC.

The chain is built from TRBV29-1 and TRBJ1-4; TRBD1 is a possible D gene (5 bases). Per the germline V gene, CDR1 is SQVTM and CDR2 is ANQGSEA. The CDR3 extends over 16 amino acids. Trimming stripped 4 bases from V and 0 bases from J, with 15 bases between. The CDR3, as DNA: TGCAGCGTTGCCGGCAGCAGGGAGACAACTAATGAAAAACTGTTTTTT. It yields the protein CSVAGSRETTNEKLFF. The variable domain in full, with the rest retrieved from reference TRBV29-1 and TRBJ1-4, is SAVISQKPSRDICQRGTSLTIQCQVDSQVTMMFWYRQQPGQSLTLIATANQGSEATYESGFVIDKFPISRPNLTFSTLTVSNMSPEDSSIYLCSVAGSRETTNEKLFFGSGTQLSVL.

The V call is TRBV7-6, the J call TRBJ2-1, with TRBD1 identical over 9 bases. Germline CDR1 and CDR2: SGHVS and FNYEAQ. The CDR3 totals 19 residues. The J segment lost 4 bases and the V segment lost 1 base, leaving 14 bases of the junction unmatched. CDR3 sequence reads: CASSLEGKGQGIVYNEQFF. DNA of the CDR3: TGTGCCAGCAGCTTAGAGGGAAAGGGACAGGGAATAGTTTACAATGAGCAGTTCTTC.

The chain uses TRBV5-1 and TRBJ1-4, with 8 nucleotides matching TRBD1. The CDR3 is 14 residues long. Trimming took 1 base from V and 7 from J; bases not matched to a gene: 3. CDR1 and CDR2 from the germline V gene are SGHRS and YFSETQ. CDR3 region: CASSLPGQAEKLFF. CDR3 bases: TGCGCCAGCAGCTTGCCGGGACAGGCTGAAAAACTGTTTTTT.

The J gene is TRBJ1-6, the V gene TRBV4-3, with 7 bases matching TRBD1. Germline CDR1 and CDR2: LGHNA and YSLEER. V gave up 3 bases and J gave up 0 bases; unmatched junction bases: 5. CDR3 length: 17 residues. This CDR3 reads CASSQTGSGSYNSPLHF. In DNA form, the CDR3 reads TGCGCCAGCAGCCAGACAGGGTCAGGCTCCTATAATTCACCCCTCCACTTT.

The chain has TRBV5-1 and TRBJ2-4; no definite D call. The J call could be wrong; TRBJ2-7 is a better fit for the DNA end. This CDR3 has 14 residues. CDR1 is SGHRS, CDR2 YFSETQ, per germline. CDR3 sequence reads: CASSLPGGVYEQYF. The CDR3, as DNA: TGCGCCAGCAGCTTGCCAGGTGGTGTGTACGAGCAGTACTTC.

V and J are TRBV12-3 or TRBV12-4 and TRBJ2-6, with D possibly matching TRBD2 (5 bases). The CDR3 is 16 amino acids. Trimming pared 3 bases from V and 0 bases from J, leaving 9 bases between. The CDR3: CASSFTRDSGANVLTF. The CDR3 bases are TGTGCCAGCAGTTTTACCCGGGACTCTGGGGCCAACGTCCTGACTTTC.

V gene TRBV6-5 combines with J gene TRBJ2-4; D not resolved. Judging by the DNA end, TRBJ2-5 fits better; the J call may be wrong. The CDR3 runs to 15 residues. The V gene's germline CDR1 is MNHEY and CDR2 SVGAGI. The CDR3: CASSYSSLPGETQYF. CDR3 in DNA: TGTGCCAGCAGTTACTCATCCTTACCGGGAGAGACCCAGTACTTC.

As for this clonotype: A read error may produce the germline difference seen at one junction end. The V call is TRBV6-6, the J call TRBJ1-2, with D uncertain. The CDR3 totals 13 residues. CDR1 is MNHNY, CDR2 SVGAGI, per germline (reference sequence). The CDR3 DNA follows: TGTACCAGCAGTTACCAGGTTTCCTATGGCTACACCTTC. It is translated as CTSSYQVSYGYTF.

Only a few counts were recorded for this clonotype. The genes are TRBV15 and TRBJ2-1; TRBD2 agrees at 9 bases. The CDR3 length is 14 residues. With 7 bases clipped from V and 2 bases from J, the junction kept 3 bases outside the gene matches. Germline CDR1 is LNHNV and CDR2 is YYDKDF (reference sequence). The CDR3 sequence is CATTAGGPYNEQFF. CDR3 nucleotides: TGTGCCACCACCGCGGGGGGGCCCTACAATGAGCAGTTCTTC.

This chain uses TRBV6-7 with TRBJ2-7; the D gene is possibly TRBD2 (6 bases). TRBV6-7 is known as an ORF, though its function is uncertain. The CDR3 runs to 16 residues. The V and J ends lost 7 bases and 2 bases respectively, with 21 bases between them. The CDR3 loop is CASTLRASEGTYEQYF. The CDR3 DNA is TGTGCCAGCACCCTAAGAGCTAGCGAGGGGACCTACGAGCAGTACTTC.

This clonotype was seen just once. This rearrangement joins TRBV10-2 to TRBJ1-2; 12 positions match TRBD1. CDR3 length: 16 amino acids. Germline V gene sequence: CDR1 WSHSY, CDR2 SAAADI. After removal of 4 bases from V and 8 bases from J, the junction contained 11 bases not matched to a gene. Here the CDR3 reads CASSVVPGQGAEGYTF. In DNA, the CDR3 is TGCGCCAGCAGTGTAGTCCCGGGACAGGGGGCTGAAGGCTACACCTTC.

The chain is built from TRBV12-3 or TRBV12-4 and TRBJ2-2; TRBD2 matches at 7 bases. This CDR3 is 15 amino acids long. V lost 1 base, J lost 4 bases, and 3 bases stayed unmatched. The CDR3 here is CASSLETSPTGELFF. CDR3 sequence (DNA): TGTGCCAGCAGTTTAGAGACTAGCCCCACCGGGGAGCTGTTTTTT.

This clonotype occurred a few times. The rearrangement joins TRBV7-2 to TRBJ2-7; the D is unclear. This CDR3 comprises 13 residues. V was trimmed by 5 bases and J by 3 bases, leaving 11 bases between them. Per germline, CDR1 SGHTA and CDR2 FQGNSA. CDR3 coding DNA: TGTGCCAGCAGCCTCCACGAGCGCTACGAGCAGTACTTC. As protein: CASSLHERYEQYF.

The V call is TRBV5-8, the J call TRBJ2-1, with a possible D match to TRBD1 (6 bases). In germline, CDR1 is SGHTS, CDR2 YDEGEE. The V gene lost 6 bases and the J gene lost 6 bases, with 13 bases spanning the gap. The CDR3 is 13 residues long. As DNA, the CDR3 is TGTGCCAGCACCTCGGACAGATCCAATGAGCAGTTCTTC. Protein sequence: CASTSDRSNEQFF.

V usage is TRBV7-9 and J usage is TRBJ2-7; TRBD1 might be the D (5 bases). Germline V gives CDR1 SEHNR, CDR2 FQNEAQ (reference sequence). Trimming removed 5 bases from V and 0 bases from J, with 11 bases in between. The CDR3 has 14 residues. CDR3 in DNA: TGTGCCAGCAGCCAGCTGACAGCCTCCTACGAGCAGTACTTC. This encodes CASSQLTASYEQYF.